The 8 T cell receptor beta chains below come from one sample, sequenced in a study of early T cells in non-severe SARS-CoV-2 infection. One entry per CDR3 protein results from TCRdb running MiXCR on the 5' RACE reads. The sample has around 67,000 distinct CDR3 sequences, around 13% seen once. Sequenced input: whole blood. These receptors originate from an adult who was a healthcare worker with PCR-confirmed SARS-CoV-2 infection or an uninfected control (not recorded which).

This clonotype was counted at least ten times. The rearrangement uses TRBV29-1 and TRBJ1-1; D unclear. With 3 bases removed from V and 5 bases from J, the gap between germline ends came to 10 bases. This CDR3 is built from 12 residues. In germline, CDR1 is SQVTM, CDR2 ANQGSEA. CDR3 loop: CSVDREKTEAFF. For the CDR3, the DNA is TGCAGCGTTGATCGGGAGAAGACTGAAGCTTTCTTT. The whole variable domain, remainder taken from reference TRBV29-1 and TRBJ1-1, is SAVISQKPSRDICQRGTSLTIQCQVDSQVTMMFWYRQQPGQSLTLIATANQGSEATYESGFVIDKFPISRPNLTFSTLTVSNMSPEDSSIYLCSVDREKTEAFFGQGTRLTVV.

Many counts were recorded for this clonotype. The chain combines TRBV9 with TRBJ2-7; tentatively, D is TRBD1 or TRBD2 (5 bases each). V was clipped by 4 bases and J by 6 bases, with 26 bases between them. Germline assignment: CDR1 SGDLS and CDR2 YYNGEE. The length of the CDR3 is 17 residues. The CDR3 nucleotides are TGTGCCAGCAGCCTACCGTCTGGGAGTAGGGGATCAGCCGAGCAGTACTTC. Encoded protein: CASSLPSGSRGSAEQYF.

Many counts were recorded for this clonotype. The CDR3 protein is CAISDSPGPTGSYEQYF. DNA for the CDR3: TGTGCCATCAGTGATTCGCCGGGACCCACAGGCTCCTACGAGCAGTACTTC. V and J are TRBV10-3 and TRBJ2-7; D could derive from TRBD1 or TRBD2 (5 bases each). The length of the CDR3 is 17 residues. The V end lost 3 bases, the J end lost 0 bases, and 18 bases lay between the germline ends. Germline V CDR1 and CDR2: ENHRY, SYGVKD.

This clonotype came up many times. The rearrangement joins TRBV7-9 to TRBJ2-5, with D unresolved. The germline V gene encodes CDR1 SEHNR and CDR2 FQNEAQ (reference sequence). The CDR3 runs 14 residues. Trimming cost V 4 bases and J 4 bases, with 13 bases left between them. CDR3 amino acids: CASSYPGRAETQYF. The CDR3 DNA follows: TGTGCCAGCAGCTACCCGGGTAGAGCAGAGACCCAGTACTTC.

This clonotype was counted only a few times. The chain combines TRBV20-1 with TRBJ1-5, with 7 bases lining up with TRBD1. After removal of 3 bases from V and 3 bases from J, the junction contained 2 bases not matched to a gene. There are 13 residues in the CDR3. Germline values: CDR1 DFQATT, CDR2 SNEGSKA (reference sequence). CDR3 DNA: TGCAGTGCTAGTACAGGGGTCAATCAGCCCCAGCATTTT. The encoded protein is CSASTGVNQPQHF.

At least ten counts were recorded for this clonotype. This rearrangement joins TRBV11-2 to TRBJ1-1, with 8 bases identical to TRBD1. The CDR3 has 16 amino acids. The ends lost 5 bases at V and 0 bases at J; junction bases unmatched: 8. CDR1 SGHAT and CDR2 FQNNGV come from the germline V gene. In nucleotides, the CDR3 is TGTGCCAGCAGCAGCGCCGGACAGGGTTTGAACACTGAAGCTTTCTTT. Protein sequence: CASSSAGQGLNTEAFF.

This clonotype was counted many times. In DNA form, the CDR3 reads TGTGCCAGCAGTTTAAAACAGAGCTCCTACGAGCAGTACTTC. It translates to CASSLKQSSYEQYF. The rearrangement links TRBV28 to TRBJ2-7; D unclear. Per the germline V gene, CDR1 is MDHEN and CDR2 is SYDVKM. The ends were cut back, 2 bases at V and 0 bases at J, with 8 bases in the middle. This CDR3 spans 14 amino acids.

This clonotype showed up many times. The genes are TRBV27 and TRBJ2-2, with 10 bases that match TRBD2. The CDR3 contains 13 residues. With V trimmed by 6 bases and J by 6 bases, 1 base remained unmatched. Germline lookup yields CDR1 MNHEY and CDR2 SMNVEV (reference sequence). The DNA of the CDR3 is TGTGCCAGCAGGCTAGCGGGAGCCGGGGAGCTGTTTTTT. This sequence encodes CASRLAGAGELFF.